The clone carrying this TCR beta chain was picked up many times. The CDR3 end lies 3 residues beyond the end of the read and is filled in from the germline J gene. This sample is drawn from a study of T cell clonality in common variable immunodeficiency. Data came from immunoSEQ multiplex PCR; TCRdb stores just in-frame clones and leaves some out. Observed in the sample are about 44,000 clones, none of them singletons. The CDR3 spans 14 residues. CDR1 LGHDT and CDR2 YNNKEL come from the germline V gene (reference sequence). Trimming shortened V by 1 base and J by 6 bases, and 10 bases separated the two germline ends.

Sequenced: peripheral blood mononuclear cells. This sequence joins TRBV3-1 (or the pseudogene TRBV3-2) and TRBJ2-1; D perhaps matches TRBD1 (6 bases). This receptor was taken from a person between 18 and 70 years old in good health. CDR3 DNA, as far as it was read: TGTGCCAGCAGCCAAGGCAGGGGAAGCAATGAG. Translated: CASSQGRGSNE. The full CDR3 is CASSQGRGSNEQFF.